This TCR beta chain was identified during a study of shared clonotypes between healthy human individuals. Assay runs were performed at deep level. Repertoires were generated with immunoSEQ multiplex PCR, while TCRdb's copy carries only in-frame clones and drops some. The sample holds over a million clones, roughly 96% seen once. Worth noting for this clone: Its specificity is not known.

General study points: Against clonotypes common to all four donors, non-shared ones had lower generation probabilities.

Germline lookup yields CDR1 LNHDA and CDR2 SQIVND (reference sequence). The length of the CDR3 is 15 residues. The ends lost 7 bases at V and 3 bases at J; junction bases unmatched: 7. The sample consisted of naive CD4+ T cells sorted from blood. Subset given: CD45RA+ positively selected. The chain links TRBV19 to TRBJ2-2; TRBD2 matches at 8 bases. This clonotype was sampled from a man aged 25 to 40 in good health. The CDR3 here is CASTLRGADTGELFF. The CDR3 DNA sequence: TGTGCCAGTACCCTGCGGGGGGCGGACACCGGGGAGCTGTTTTTT.